The T cell receptor beta chain under discussion was sequenced for a study of blood T cell repertoires in COVID-19. The wider study: Material from acute and convalescent COVID-19 was sourced from the United States, Italy and Spain.

This clone occurred once. The CDR3 extends over 15 amino acids. V dropped 1 base and J dropped 5; count of bases not matched to a gene: 2. Germline V lookup: CDR1 MNHEY, CDR2 SMNVEV (reference sequence). Using immunoSEQ multiplex PCR, the repertoire was profiled, and TCRdb retains in-frame clones only, with some absent. The data hold about 73,000 clones, with roughly three quarters observed a single time. Seattle patients were enrolled during active infection and followed longitudinally. This sequence originates from a man in his 70s with COVID-19, enrolled during active disease. Sequencing was done on a sample of peripheral blood. The V call is TRBV27, the J call TRBJ2-1; 10 bases are a match to TRBD2. CDR3 sequence reads: CASSLWLAGDNEQFF. The CDR3 nucleotides are TGTGCCAGCAGTTTATGGCTAGCGGGAGACAATGAGCAGTTCTTC.